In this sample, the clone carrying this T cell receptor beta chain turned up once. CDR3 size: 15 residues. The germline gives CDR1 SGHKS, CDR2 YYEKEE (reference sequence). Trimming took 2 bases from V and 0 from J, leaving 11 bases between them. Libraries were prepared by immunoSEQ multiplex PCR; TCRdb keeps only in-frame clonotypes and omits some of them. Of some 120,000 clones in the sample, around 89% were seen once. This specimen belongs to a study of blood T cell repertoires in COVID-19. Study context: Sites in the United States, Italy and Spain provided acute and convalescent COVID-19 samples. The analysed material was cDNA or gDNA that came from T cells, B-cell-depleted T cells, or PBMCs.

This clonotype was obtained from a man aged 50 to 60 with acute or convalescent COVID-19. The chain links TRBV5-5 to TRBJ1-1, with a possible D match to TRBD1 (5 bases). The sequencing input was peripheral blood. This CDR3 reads CASSLQELMNTEAFF. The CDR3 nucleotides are TGTGCCAGCAGCTTACAGGAACTCATGAACACTGAAGCTTTCTTT.